This T cell receptor (beta chain) is from a study of T cell repertoires in cytomegalovirus infection. Across the study: Carrying CMV and the relevant HLA type showed in public TCR beta signatures.

Via MiXCR, TCRdb re-called the reads, giving one row per CDR3 protein. The data contain approximately 340,000 distinct CDR3 sequences, 25% to 35% of them singletons. Points from the study as a whole: Dominating the ex vivo response were HLA-C-restricted CMV-specific TCR beta clonotypes. Carriers of CMV plus the relevant HLA were identified by cumulative public TCR beta family frequency.

In the case of this clonotype: What it binds is not known.

The V gene's germline CDR1 is MNHEY and CDR2 SMNVEV (reference sequence). The trim removed 4 bases at V and 6 bases at J, leaving 8 bases unmatched. The CDR3 has 15 amino acids. This sequence joins TRBV27 and TRBJ2-7; TRBD2 aligns across 11 bases. This material consisted of cultured PBMCs, taken from culture after CMV antigen stimulation. The sequence was obtained from a human donor in good health (CMV status not recorded). Some clones in this sample may be carry-over from other donors' samples. The CDR3 here is CASSSRLAGSLEQYF. CDR3 nucleotides: TGTGCCAGCAGTTCCAGACTAGCGGGATCTCTCGAGCAGTACTTC.